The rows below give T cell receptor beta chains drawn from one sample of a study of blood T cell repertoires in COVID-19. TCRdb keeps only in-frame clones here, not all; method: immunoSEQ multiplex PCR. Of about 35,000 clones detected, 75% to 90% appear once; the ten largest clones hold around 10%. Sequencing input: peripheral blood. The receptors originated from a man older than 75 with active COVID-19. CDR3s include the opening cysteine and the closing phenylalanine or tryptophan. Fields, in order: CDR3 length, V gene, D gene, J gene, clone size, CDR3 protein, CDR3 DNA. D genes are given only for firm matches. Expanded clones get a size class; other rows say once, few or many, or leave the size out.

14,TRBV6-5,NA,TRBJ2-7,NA,CASSYAQGSYEQYF,TGTGCCAGCAGTTACGCCCAGGGGTCCTACGAGCAGTACTTC
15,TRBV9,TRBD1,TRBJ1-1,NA,CVSSSSDRGRSEAFF,TGTGTCAGCAGCTCTTCAGACAGGGGGCGATCGGAAGCTTTCTTT
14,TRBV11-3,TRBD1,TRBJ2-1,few,CASSSGTGDNEQFF,TGTGCCAGCAGCTCCGGGACAGGTGACAATGAGCAGTTCTTC
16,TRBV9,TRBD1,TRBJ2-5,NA,CASSPRQGEYQETQYF,TGTGCCAGCAGCCCGCGACAGGGGGAATACCAAGAGACCCAGTACTTC
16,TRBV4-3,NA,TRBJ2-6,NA,CASSQDLSGGANVLTF,TGCGCCAGCAGCCAAGATTTGTCGGGGGGGGCCAACGTCCTGACTTTC
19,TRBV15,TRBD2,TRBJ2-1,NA,CATSGTSGRAKVSYNEQFF,TGTGCCACCAGCGGGACTAGCGGGAGGGCCAAAGTCTCCTACAATGAGCAGTTCTTC
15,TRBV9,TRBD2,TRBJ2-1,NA,CASSSISGSYNEQFF,TGTGCCAGCAGCTCAATTAGCGGGAGCTACAATGAGCAGTTCTTC
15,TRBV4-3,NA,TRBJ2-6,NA,CASSQESSGANVLTF,TGCGCCAGCAGCCAAGAATCGTCTGGGGCCAACGTCCTGACTTTC
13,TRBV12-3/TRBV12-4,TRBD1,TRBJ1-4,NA,CASSFRLGQGLFF,TGTGCCAGCAGTTTCCGGCTGGGACAGGGTCTGTTTTTT
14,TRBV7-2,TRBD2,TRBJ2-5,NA,CASSSTSGGETQYF,TGTGCCAGCAGCTCAACTAGCGGAGGGGAGACCCAGTACTTC
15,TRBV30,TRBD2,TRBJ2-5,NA,CAWSGTSGRRETQYF,TGTGCCTGGAGCGGGACTAGCGGGAGGAGGGAGACCCAGTACTTC
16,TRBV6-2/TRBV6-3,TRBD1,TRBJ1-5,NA,CASSRTGTGFNQPQHF,TGTGCCAGCAGTAGGACAGGGACAGGGTTCAATCAGCCCCAGCATTTT
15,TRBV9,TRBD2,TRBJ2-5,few,CASSVGGSGQETQYF,TGTGCCAGCAGCGTAGGCGGGAGTGGGCAAGAGACCCAGTACTTC
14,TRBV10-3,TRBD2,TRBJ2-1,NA,CAINLAGAGNEQFF,TGTGCCATCAATCTAGCGGGAGCCGGCAATGAGCAGTTCTTC
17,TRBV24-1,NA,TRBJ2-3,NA,CATSDFRQAPSTDTQYF,TGTGCCACCAGTGATTTCCGACAGGCCCCTAGCACAGATACGCAGTATTTT
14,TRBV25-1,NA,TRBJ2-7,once,CASTAGGLFYEQYF,TGTGCCAGCACCGCCGGGGGACTGTTCTACGAGCAGTACTTC
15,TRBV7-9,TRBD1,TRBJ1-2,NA,CASSPIRQGAGGYTF,TGTGCCAGCAGCCCCATCCGACAGGGGGCGGGTGGCTACACCTTC
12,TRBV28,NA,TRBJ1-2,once,CASSLVAYGYTF,TGTGCCAGCAGTTTAGTAGCGTATGGCTACACCTTC
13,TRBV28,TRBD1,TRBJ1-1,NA,CATLTGGRTEAFF,TGTGCCACCCTGACAGGGGGCCGAACTGAAGCTTTCTTT
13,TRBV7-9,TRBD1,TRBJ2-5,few,CASASQGGETQYF,TGTGCCAGCGCTTCACAGGGGGGAGAGACCCAGTACTTC
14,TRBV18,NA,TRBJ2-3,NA,CASSPVQGTDTQYF,TGTGCCAGCTCACCGGTCCAGGGCACAGATACGCAGTATTTT
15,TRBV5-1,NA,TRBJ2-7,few,CASSLAATGTNEQYF,TGCGCCAGCAGCTTGGCCGCCACAGGGACTAACGAGCAGTACTTC